These 29 T cell receptor beta chains share one sample of origin, sequenced in a study of regulatory T cells in long-lasting Graves disease. Time point here: newly diagnosed GD, antithyroid drugs for less than 3 months. Extracted RNA from PBMCs served as the source of the TCR library. Arm-PCR of CDR3 regions and iRepertoire HTBI primers were the basis on which TCR beta libraries were built. Each CDR3 protein is one row after TCRdb ran MiXCR on the multiplex PCR reads. Of more than 300,000 distinct CDR3 sequences listed, 15% were seen once; the top ten hold about a fifth. The sequences come from peripheral blood mononuclear cells (PBMCs), collected at new diagnosis, from a patient treated with antithyroid drugs. These receptors were collected from a female donor with Graves disease.

The sample holds many counts of this clonotype. This chain joins TRBV7-2 and TRBJ2-2; TRBD2 might be the D (5 bases). The CDR3 loop spans 16 amino acids. Trimming cost V 5 bases and J 7 bases, with 20 bases left between them. From germline, CDR1 is SGHTA and CDR2 FQGNSA. CDR3 coding DNA: TGTGCCAGCAGCCGCTCAAGAAACCCCGGGATCGGGGAGCTGTTTTTT. This encodes CASSRSRNPGIGELFF.

This clonotype was recorded at least ten times. The CDR3 spells CAELGQGNSPLHF. The CDR3 region has the DNA TGTGCGGAACTAGGACAGGGTAATTCACCCCTCCACTTT. V and J are TRBV6-2 or TRBV6-3 and TRBJ1-6; TRBD1 matches at 8 bases. Germline V gene lookup returns CDR1 MNHEY and CDR2 SVGEGT. This CDR3 is 13 amino acids long.

This clonotype was picked up many times. The rearrangement uses TRBV7-2 and TRBJ1-5; 7 nucleotides line up with TRBD1. Germline CDR1 reads SGHTA; CDR2 reads FQGNSA. V was pared by 8 bases and J by 4 bases, with 8 bases of the junction left unmatched. The CDR3 runs 14 residues. CDR3 DNA: TGTGCCAGCGAAGGTCCAGGGGGAAATCAGCCCCAGCATTTT. This encodes CASEGPGGNQPQHF.

This clonotype was recorded many times. The rearrangement links TRBV28 to TRBJ1-2; 7 nucleotides agree with TRBD1. CDR3 length: 14 amino acids. Germline lookup yields CDR1 MDHEN and CDR2 SYDVKM. V lost 5 bases and J lost 4; bases outside the gene matches: 7. CDR3 nucleotide sequence: TGTGCCAGCAGTGAGACAGGGTCGGGCTATGGCTACACCTTC. Translated, it gives CASSETGSGYGYTF.

This clonotype came up many times. The chain uses TRBV7-9 and TRBJ2-5; D is undetermined. Trimming left V 8 bases short and J 5 bases short, with 9 bases between. The CDR3 runs 11 residues. Germline values: CDR1 SEHNR, CDR2 FQNEAQ (reference sequence). CDR3 DNA sequence: TGTGCCAGCGAACTGGGGGAGACCCAGTACTTC. Its protein is CASELGETQYF.

At least ten counts were recorded for this clonotype. This chain uses TRBV20-1 with TRBJ1-2, with 7 bases aligning to TRBD1. The V and J ends lost 3 bases and 0 bases, in that order; junction bases with no gene match: 4. CDR1 DFQATT and CDR2 SNEGSKA come from the germline V gene (reference sequence). The CDR3 consists of 14 residues. CDR3 DNA: TGCAGTGCTAGGCCGGGACAGTCTAACTATGGCTACACCTTC. Encoded protein: CSARPGQSNYGYTF.

V is TRBV19 and J is TRBJ2-1; 10 positions agree with TRBD2. Trimming took 5 bases from V and 2 from J; bases not matched to a gene: 6. The germline gives CDR1 LNHDA, CDR2 SQIVND (reference sequence). The CDR3 sequence is 16 residues long. The CDR3 nucleotides read TGTGCCAGTAGTGCTGTACTAGCGGGACCCTACAATGAGCAGTTCTTC. It encodes CASSAVLAGPYNEQFF. The whole variable domain, filled in from reference TRBV19 and TRBJ2-1, reads DGGITQSPKYLFRKEGQNVTLSCEQNLNHDAMYWYRQDPGQGLRLIYYSQIVNDFQKGDIAEGYSVSREKKESFPLTVTSAQKNPTAFYLCASSAVLAGPYNEQFFGPGTRLTVL.

This clonotype was found a few times. This chain links TRBV18 with TRBJ1-2; D not certain. V gave up 0 bases and J gave up 1 base, with 9 bases separating them. Germline lookup yields CDR1 KGHSH and CDR2 LQKENI. CDR3 length equals 15 residues. The CDR3 loop is CASSPPRAVNYGYTF. The CDR3, as DNA: TGTGCCAGCTCACCACCGAGAGCTGTTAACTATGGCTACACCTTC.

This clonotype was observed a handful of times. The CDR3 loop reads CSARRRASYNEQFF. The CDR3 DNA reads as TGCAGTGCTAGAAGGCGGGCCTCCTACAATGAGCAGTTCTTC. The chain recombines TRBV20-1 with TRBJ2-1; possible D gene TRBD2, 5 bases. Looked up from germline, CDR1 is DFQATT and CDR2 is SNEGSKA (reference sequence). Trimming removed 2 bases at V and 0 bases at J, with 8 bases between. The CDR3 contains 14 residues.

There are many counts of this clonotype. The chain employs TRBV11-2 and TRBJ2-1; D is perhaps TRBD2 (5 bases). Germline CDR1 and CDR2: SGHAT and FQNNGV. This CDR3 is 15 amino acids long. Trimming stripped 0 bases from V and 10 bases from J, with 16 bases between. The CDR3 nucleotides are TGTGCCAGCAGCTTAGAATGGCAACCTAGCAGCGAGCAGTTCTTC. Its translation: CASSLEWQPSSEQFF.

This clonotype was seen ten or more times. V usage is TRBV6-5 and J usage is TRBJ2-1; 9 bases map to TRBD2. With V trimmed by 0 bases and J by 0 bases, 12 bases remained unmatched. This CDR3 comprises 20 residues. Germline CDR1 reads MNHEY; CDR2 reads SVGAGI. CDR3 nucleotide sequence: TGTGCCAGCAGTTACTCTATGACAACCATTAGCGGGAGCTCCTACAATGAGCAGTTCTTC. It is translated as CASSYSMTTISGSSYNEQFF.

The V call is TRBV4-1, the J call TRBJ2-3; D remains unclear. The CDR3 totals 16 residues. V dropped 5 bases and J dropped 0 bases, with 15 bases sitting between them. CDR1 and CDR2 (germline): MGHRA, YSYEKL. CDR3 sequence reads: CASSAPFGPSTDTQYF. Written as DNA, the CDR3 is TGCGCCAGCAGCGCCCCATTCGGGCCTAGCACAGATACGCAGTATTTT.

In nucleotides, the CDR3 is TGCAGCGTTGATATAGGGGCAGGGAACACAGATACGCAGTATTTT. Translation gives CSVDIGAGNTDTQYF. This chain links TRBV29-1 with TRBJ2-3, with a tentative D call TRBD1 (5 bases). V shed 3 bases and J shed 2 bases, with 15 bases lying between them. There are 15 residues in the CDR3. CDR1 and CDR2 from the germline V gene are SQVTM and ANQGSEA.

This clonotype was seen repeatedly, ten times or more. V gene TRBV27 combines with J gene TRBJ2-3; D is ambiguous. CDR3 length: 12 residues. From germline, CDR1 is MNHEY and CDR2 SMNVEV (reference sequence). Trimming left V 4 bases short and J 4 bases short, with 6 bases between. CDR3 DNA sequence: TGTGCCAGCAGTTATGGTCCAGATACGCAGTATTTT. Protein sequence: CASSYGPDTQYF.

Concerning this clonotype itself: This could be a read error, since a much larger clone is one nucleotide away. The chain uses TRBV4-1 and TRBJ1-2; no firm D call. Trimming left V 0 bases short and J 8 bases short, with 16 bases between. Germline V gene lookup returns CDR1 MGHRA and CDR2 YSYEKL. The length of the CDR3 is 15 residues. The CDR3 DNA reads as TGCGCCAGCAGCCAAGAAGCTTCAGGATCAGGCGGCTACACCTTC. Its protein is CASSQEASGSGGYTF.

The chain links TRBV6-1 to TRBJ2-7; weak D call: TRBD2 (6 bases). Germline assignment: CDR1 MNHNS and CDR2 SASEGT. The CDR3 runs to 15 residues. The V and J ends lost 6 bases and 0 bases respectively, with 15 bases between them. The CDR3 sequence: CASSPIAVSSYEQYF. CDR3 nucleotides: TGTGCCAGCAGCCCCATAGCGGTGAGCTCCTACGAGCAGTACTTC.

The table lists this clonotype with many counts. This sequence joins TRBV20-1 and TRBJ2-3, with D possibly TRBD1 on 5 matching bases. The V gene's germline CDR1 is DFQATT and CDR2 SNEGSKA (reference sequence). The V gene lost 0 bases and the J gene lost 6 bases, with 19 bases spanning the gap. The CDR3 spans 16 residues. CDR3 amino acids: CSARDHQGLPRDTQYF. The CDR3 DNA follows: TGCAGTGCTAGAGATCATCAGGGTCTCCCACGTGATACGCAGTATTTT.

Many counts were recorded for this clonotype. The chain uses TRBV28 and TRBJ2-4, with a weak D call TRBD2 (5 bases). The CDR3 is 16 amino acids. V lost 2 bases and J lost 0, with 11 bases in between. The germline gives CDR1 MDHEN, CDR2 SYDVKM. Here the CDR3 reads CASSLRESIAKNIQYF. For the CDR3, the DNA is TGTGCCAGCAGTTTACGGGAATCAATAGCCAAAAACATTCAGTACTTC.

The rearrangement links TRBV6-5 to TRBJ1-2; TRBD1 might be the D (6 bases). Deletions cut 0 bases from V and 4 bases from J, with 12 bases between. This CDR3 comprises 15 residues. The germline gives CDR1 MNHEY, CDR2 SVGAGI. The CDR3 region has the DNA TGTGCCAGCAGTTACTCGCAGGGGTGGGTCTATGGCTACACCTTC. It encodes CASSYSQGWVYGYTF.

This clonotype was recorded a few times. The chain couples TRBV29-1 to TRBJ1-4; D call uncertain. The CDR3 loop spans 13 amino acids. Germline-derived CDR1 and CDR2 are SQVTM and ANQGSEA. V lost 7 bases to trimming and J lost 7 bases, with 16 bases between them. CDR3 amino acids: CSGLSNGGEKLFF. The CDR3 coding sequence is TGCAGCGGTTTATCCAACGGTGGTGAAAAACTGTTTTTT.

In the case of this clonotype: This may be a read error: a much more frequent sequence differs by one nucleotide. The V call is TRBV20-1, the J call TRBJ1-1; tentatively, D is TRBD1 (6 bases). V lost 2 bases, J lost 0 bases, and 10 bases lay in between. CDR1 is DFQATT, CDR2 SNEGSKA, per germline (reference sequence). The CDR3 is 14 residues long. The CDR3 DNA sequence: TGCAGTGCTAGATACGGGGGGCTGAACACTGAAGCTTTCTTT. Translated, it gives CSARYGGLNTEAFF.

This clonotype appeared a few times. The chain combines TRBV6-5 with TRBJ2-7, with TRBD1 matching over 8 bases. CDR1 is MNHEY and CDR2 is SVGAGI in the germline V gene. The CDR3 is 14 residues long. V lost 2 bases, J lost 4 bases, and 4 bases stayed unmatched. The CDR3 nucleotides read TGTGCCAGCAGTTACAGGACAGGGCCATACGAGCAGTACTTC. Translating it yields CASSYRTGPYEQYF.

This clonotype occurred many times. This rearrangement joins TRBV12-3 or TRBV12-4 to TRBJ1-2; D is ambiguous. The CDR3 contains 14 residues. With 5 bases removed from V and 3 bases from J, the gap between germline ends came to 13 bases. The CDR3, as DNA: TGTGCCAGCAGTCCCCCGCTAGGGCACTATGGCTACACCTTC. Its protein is CASSPPLGHYGYTF.

This clonotype showed up many times. The chain uses TRBV4-3 and TRBJ2-7, with D tentatively TRBD2 (5 bases). Germline CDR1 reads LGHNA; CDR2 reads YSLEER. The CDR3 has 12 amino acids. V shed 4 bases and J shed 5 bases, with 9 bases lying between them. This CDR3 is CASSRRGNEQYF. The CDR3 coding sequence is TGCGCCAGCAGCCGAAGAGGGAACGAGCAGTACTTC.

The V and J genes are TRBV4-3 and TRBJ1-6; no firm D call. The V end lost 2 bases, the J end lost 5 bases, and 10 bases lay between the germline ends. Germline lookup yields CDR1 LGHNA and CDR2 YSLEER. The CDR3 spans 15 residues. The CDR3 DNA reads TGCGCCAGCAGCCAATCTTACAGAAATAATTCACCCCTCCACTTT. Translation gives CASSQSYRNNSPLHF.

This chain links TRBV19 with TRBJ2-1; D uncertain. The V gene's germline CDR1 is LNHDA and CDR2 SQIVND (reference sequence). Trimming stripped 5 bases from V and 8 bases from J, with 16 bases between. There are 14 residues in the CDR3. CDR3 protein: CASSSQGSGDEQFF. The CDR3 nucleotides are TGTGCCAGTAGTTCCCAAGGATCTGGCGATGAGCAGTTCTTC.

This clonotype was recorded many times. The chain employs TRBV10-3 and TRBJ1-2; no firm D call. This CDR3 region has 16 residues. Trimming left V 3 bases short and J 2 bases short, with 16 bases between. The germline V gene encodes CDR1 ENHRY and CDR2 SYGVKD. The CDR3 spells CAISDAGSGQNYGYTF. CDR3 nucleotide sequence: TGTGCCATCAGTGATGCCGGGAGCGGTCAGAACTATGGCTACACCTTC.

This clonotype was observed many times. The chain employs TRBV20-1 and TRBJ2-4, with 11 bases aligning to TRBD2. The ends lost 0 bases at V and 8 bases at J; junction bases unmatched: 3. This CDR3 comprises 14 residues. CDR1 DFQATT and CDR2 SNEGSKA come from the germline V gene (reference sequence). The CDR3 reads CSARDLLAGDIQYF. The CDR3 DNA follows: TGCAGTGCTAGAGACTTACTAGCGGGGGACATTCAGTACTTC.

This clonotype has at least ten counts. This rearrangement joins TRBV20-1 to TRBJ2-1; TRBD2 matches 9 bases. Looked up from germline, CDR1 is DFQATT and CDR2 is SNEGSKA (reference sequence). Losses at the gene ends were 3 bases for V and 1 base for J; bases not matched to a gene: 19. The CDR3 spans 20 residues. In nucleotides, the CDR3 is TGCAGTGCTAGCAACCTCCTGGGGAGTAGCGGGAGTGTATCCTACAATGAGCAGTTCTTC. The encoded protein is CSASNLLGSSGSVSYNEQFF.